The rows below give T cell receptor beta chains drawn from one sample of a study of beta chain features in type 1 diabetes. The assay was immunoSEQ multiplex PCR, and TCRdb's table has in-frame clones only and misses some. In the table there are 430,000 or so clones, 10% to 12% of which are singletons. The specimen sequenced was naive CD4+ T cells from blood. These receptors all stem from a woman under 30 in good health. CDR3s include the opening cysteine and the closing phenylalanine or tryptophan. The D gene is left open where the match is weak. Clone size, where shown, is once, few, many, or a class for clones that have expanded.

cdr3_aa,cdr3_nt,j_call,clone_size,d_call,v_call
CASSARQGRTGELFF,TGTGCCAGCAGTGCTAGACAGGGGAGAACCGGGGAGCTGTTTTTT,TRBJ2-2,few,TRBD1,TRBV9
CASSLREGDEKLFF,TGTGCCAGCAGCTTAAGGGAAGGGGATGAAAAACTGTTTTTT,TRBJ1-4,few,.,TRBV7-9
CASRTSGDLTDTQYF,TGTGCCAGCCGAACTAGCGGGGACCTCACAGATACGCAGTATTTT,TRBJ2-3,few,TRBD2,TRBV6-5
CASSSMGASASKNIQYF,TGTGCCAGCAGTTCCATGGGGGCTAGCGCGTCCAAAAACATTCAGTACTTC,TRBJ2-4,few,.,TRBV27
CATSRVPNTEAFF,TGTGCCACCAGCAGAGTCCCTAACACTGAAGCTTTCTTT,TRBJ1-1,.,.,TRBV15
CASSVTGGLGQPQHF,TGTGCCAGCAGCGTGACAGGGGGGTTAGGGCAGCCCCAGCATTTT,TRBJ1-5,.,TRBD1,TRBV9
CSAQDVGEKLFF,TGCAGCGCCCAGGATGTTGGCGAAAAACTGTTTTTT,TRBJ1-4,few,.,TRBV29-1
CASSPGIYEQYF,TGTGCCAGCAGTCCCGGGATCTACGAGCAGTACTTC,TRBJ2-7,few,.,TRBV2
CASRDMSSPQETQYF,TGTGCCAGCAGAGATATGTCTTCTCCCCAAGAGACCCAGTACTTC,TRBJ2-5,.,.,TRBV9
CASSFQRGEGETQYF,TGTGCCAGCAGCTTTCAAAGGGGGGAAGGAGAGACCCAGTACTTC,TRBJ2-5,.,.,TRBV7-2
CASSQWQGTNTEAFF,TGTGCCAGCAGCCAATGGCAGGGGACCAACACTGAAGCTTTCTTT,TRBJ1-1,few,.,TRBV14
CAWSVDSFSGELFF,TGTGCCTGGAGTGTCGACAGTTTTTCCGGGGAGCTGTTTTTT,TRBJ2-2,few,.,TRBV30
CASSLGAGEKLFF,TGTGCCAGCAGCTTAGGGGCAGGTGAAAAACTGTTTTTT,TRBJ1-4,.,.,TRBV7-6
CASGPETFPTGELFF,TGCGCCAGCGGGCCCGAGACCTTCCCCACCGGGGAGCTGTTTTTT,TRBJ2-2,.,.,TRBV5-1
CASSVTGGETQYF,TGTGCCAGCAGCGTCACCGGGGGGGAGACCCAGTACTTC,TRBJ2-5,.,TRBD2,TRBV7-9
CASSLGLYGELFF,TGTGCCAGCAGCTTGGGGCTTTACGGGGAGCTGTTTTTT,TRBJ2-2,.,.,TRBV7-9
CASSRKNEQFF,TGTGCCAGCAGCCGTAAGAATGAGCAGTTCTTC,TRBJ2-1,few,.,TRBV13
CASNAPGKSSYEQYF,TGTGCCAGCAATGCTCCAGGAAAGAGCTCCTACGAGCAGTACTTC,TRBJ2-7,.,.,TRBV27
CASSNLGGQQETQYF,TGTGCCAGCAGCAATTTAGGGGGCCAGCAAGAGACCCAGTACTTC,TRBJ2-5,.,TRBD1,TRBV7-2
CASSYGPPGGTYNEQFF,TGTGCCAGCAGCTACGGACCCCCAGGGGGGACCTACAATGAGCAGTTCTTC,TRBJ2-1,.,.,TRBV7-8
CASSLAGASRNEQFF,TGTGCCAGCAGCTTGGCGGGAGCCAGTCGGAATGAGCAGTTCTTC,TRBJ2-1,.,TRBD2,TRBV7-9
CASSGNSRHYEQYF,TGTGCCAGCAGCGGGAACAGTAGACACTACGAGCAGTACTTC,TRBJ2-7,.,.,TRBV11-3
CASSLEGLDTQYF,TGCGCCAGCAGCTTGGAAGGTTTAGATACGCAGTATTTT,TRBJ2-3,few,.,TRBV5-1
CASSLVGWAPDENIQYF,TGCGCCAGCAGCTTGGTTGGGTGGGCCCCCGACGAAAACATTCAGTACTTC,TRBJ2-4,few,.,TRBV5-1
CATSVWGDYGYTF,TGTGCCACCAGTGTCTGGGGGGACTATGGCTACACCTTC,TRBJ1-2,.,.,TRBV15
CASSYLNTGELFF,TGTGCCAGCAGTTATTTGAACACCGGGGAGCTGTTTTTT,TRBJ2-2,.,.,TRBV27
CASRGDRTYNEQFF,TGTGCCAGCAGGGGGGACAGGACCTACAATGAGCAGTTCTTC,TRBJ2-1,few,TRBD1,TRBV2
CASSLDTAQPQHF,TGTGCCAGCTCACTGGACACGGCTCAGCCCCAGCATTTT,TRBJ1-5,few,.,TRBV18
CASSILGLRSAEQYF,TGTGCCAGCAGCATCCTGGGACTAAGATCGGCTGAGCAGTACTTC,TRBJ2-7,.,TRBD2,TRBV5-6
CASSRGGEQFF,TGTGCCAGCAGCCGAGGGGGCGAGCAGTTCTTC,TRBJ2-1,few,TRBD1,TRBV11-2
CATSREIRTGGGYTF,TGTGCCACCAGCAGAGAGATTCGGACAGGGGGCGGCTACACCTTC,TRBJ1-2,.,TRBD1,TRBV15
CATWNRGPGELFF,TGTGCCACCTGGAACAGGGGCCCCGGGGAGCTGTTTTTT,TRBJ2-2,few,TRBD1,TRBV28